The 25 T cell receptor beta chains below come from one sample, sequenced in a study of T cell responses to AZD1222 COVID-19 vaccine. TCRdb's copy holds only in-frame clones and misses some; the assay was immunoSEQ multiplex PCR. Seen here are 130,000 or so clones, about 82% observed once, and the top ten hold more than 7.5%. Sequencing used peripheral blood, obtained 28 days after the second dose of the MenACWY control vaccine. Receptors were obtained from an adult who received the MenACWY meningococcal vaccine as a control.

The chain uses TRBV28 and TRBJ2-2, with D perhaps given as TRBD1 or TRBD2 (5 bases each). Looked up from germline, CDR1 is MDHEN and CDR2 is SYDVKM. V gave up 10 bases and J gave up 4 bases, with 10 bases separating them. This CDR3 region has 12 residues. CDR3 region: CAIQGPTGELFF. CDR3 in DNA: TGTGCCATCCAGGGACCCACCGGGGAGCTGTTTTTT.

This chain connects TRBV11-3 to TRBJ1-2; TRBD1 might be the D (5 bases). V lost 5 bases and J lost 8, with 18 bases in between. In germline, CDR1 is SGHNT, CDR2 YENEEA. The CDR3 is made up of 14 amino acids. The CDR3 spells CASSPRGGAEGYTF. The CDR3 DNA is TGTGCCAGCAGCCCTCGGGGAGGGGCGGAGGGCTACACCTTC.

V gene TRBV29-1 combines with J gene TRBJ1-2; D is possibly TRBD1 (6 bases). The V end lost 4 bases, the J end lost 4 bases, and 10 bases lay between the germline ends. Germline CDR1 SQVTM, CDR2 ANQGSEA. The CDR3 has 12 amino acids. Written as DNA, the CDR3 is TGCAGCGTTGGTGGACAGAGCTATGGCTACACCTTC. Amino acids: CSVGGQSYGYTF.

V is TRBV14 and J is TRBJ2-7; D gene uncertain. The V end lost 1 base, the J end lost 5 bases, and 12 bases lay between the germline ends. Looked up from germline, CDR1 is SGHDN and CDR2 is FVKESK. The CDR3 length is 14 residues. The CDR3 bases are TGTGCCAGCAGCCAAGGTCGTTCATGGAACGAGCAGTACTTC. Its translation: CASSQGRSWNEQYF.

The chain combines TRBV2 with TRBJ2-3; D uncertain. The V end lost 5 bases, the J end lost 5 bases, and 17 bases lay between the germline ends. The length of the CDR3 is 15 residues. Germline V gene data show CDR1 as SNHLY and CDR2 as FYNNEI. CDR3 sequence reads: CASSLEVALGDTQYF. DNA for the CDR3: TGTGCCAGCAGTCTCGAGGTGGCCCTCGGAGATACGCAGTATTTT. The whole variable domain, remainder taken from reference TRBV2 and TRBJ2-3, is EPEVTQTPSHQVTQMGQEVILRCVPISNHLYFYWYRQILGQKVEFLVSFYNNEISEKSEIFDDQFSVERPDGSNFTLKIRSTKLEDSAMYFCASSLEVALGDTQYFGPGTRLTVL.

The gene calls are TRBV5-5 and TRBJ1-5; D gene uncertain. Trimming pared 1 base from V and 1 base from J, leaving 12 bases between. CDR1 is SGHKS and CDR2 is YYEKEE in the germline V gene (reference sequence). CDR3 length: 16 residues. CDR3 DNA sequence: TGTGCCAGCAGCTTGAACGCAGGTAAAAGCAATCAGCCCCAGCATTTT. Translation gives CASSLNAGKSNQPQHF.

The chain is built from TRBV27 and TRBJ1-1; the D gene is possibly TRBD1 (6 bases). With 2 bases removed from V and 1 base from J, the gap between germline ends came to 14 bases. This CDR3 is built from 16 residues. Germline CDR1 MNHEY, CDR2 SMNVEV (reference sequence). CDR3 in DNA: TGTGCCAGCAGTTTAGGGGGGCGGGGGTGGAACACTGAAGCTTTCTTT. It translates to CASSLGGRGWNTEAFF.

V and J are TRBV28 and TRBJ1-1; the match to TRBD1 covers 12 bases. The germline V gene has CDR1 MDHEN and CDR2 SYDVKM. The J segment lost 5 bases and the V segment lost 6 bases, leaving 7 bases of the junction unmatched. The CDR3 consists of 15 residues. The CDR3 is CASRVRGQGATEAFF. CDR3 DNA sequence: TGTGCCAGCAGGGTTAGGGGACAGGGGGCGACTGAAGCTTTCTTT.

This chain uses TRBV19 with TRBJ2-2; 7 nucleotides align to TRBD2. V was pared by 8 bases and J by 6 bases, with 9 bases of the junction left unmatched. The CDR3 covers 14 residues. Germline CDR1 reads LNHDA; CDR2 reads SQIVND (reference sequence). The CDR3 region is CASALRGESGELFF. For the CDR3, the DNA is TGTGCCAGTGCTCTCCGGGGGGAATCCGGGGAGCTGTTTTTT. Drawing the rest from reference TRBV19 and TRBJ2-2, the complete variable domain is DGGITQSPKYLFRKEGQNVTLSCEQNLNHDAMYWYRQDPGQGLRLIYYSQIVNDFQKGDIAEGYSVSREKKESFPLTVTSAQKNPTAFYLCASALRGESGELFFGEGSRLTVL.

V usage is TRBV7-9 and J usage is TRBJ2-7, with D possibly TRBD1 on 5 matching bases. V was pared by 3 bases and J by 2 bases, with 11 bases between. The CDR3 runs to 14 residues. Germline loops: CDR1 SEHNR, CDR2 FQNEAQ (reference sequence). CDR3 nucleotide sequence: TGTGCCAGCAGCTTTTTAGAAGGGGCCTACGAGCAGTACTTC. This translates into CASSFLEGAYEQYF. Based on the CDR3 plus reference TRBV7-9 and TRBJ2-7, the full variable domain is DTGVSQNPRHKITKRGQNVTFRCDPISEHNRLYWYRQTLGQGPEFLTYFQNEAQLEKSRLLSDRFSAERPKGSFSTLEIQRTEQGDSAMYLCASSFLEGAYEQYFGPGTRLTVT.

The V gene is TRBV28, the J gene TRBJ1-1; 8 bases align to TRBD1. CDR1 is MDHEN and CDR2 is SYDVKM in the germline V gene. The CDR3 consists of 14 residues. After removal of 7 bases from V and 0 bases from J, the junction contained 4 bases not matched to a gene. The CDR3 sequence is CASTRGQVNTEAFF. The CDR3 coding sequence is TGTGCCAGCACCCGGGGACAGGTGAACACTGAAGCTTTCTTT.

In this sample, this clone turned up once. The rearrangement joins TRBV7-2 to TRBJ2-3, with a tentative D call TRBD2 (5 bases). This CDR3 contains 18 residues. Trimming took off 1 base at V and 4 bases at J, with 21 bases between the two ends. Germline assignment: CDR1 SGHTA and CDR2 FQGNSA. DNA for the CDR3: TGTGCCAGCAGCTTAGGAAAGGGTAACGGGGTGGGCTCAGATACGCAGTATTTT. This sequence encodes CASSLGKGNGVGSDTQYF.

The CDR3 region has the DNA TGCGCCAGCAGCTTGGCGGGGGCTGTAAACACCATATATTTT. Its protein product is CASSLAGAVNTIYF. The gene calls are TRBV5-1 and TRBJ1-3; D possibly corresponds to TRBD1 (6 bases). Germline V gene data show CDR1 as SGHRS and CDR2 as YFSETQ. With 0 bases removed from V and 6 bases from J, the gap between germline ends came to 10 bases. The CDR3 runs 14 residues.

This chain uses TRBV30 with TRBJ1-5; no reliable D call. The length of the CDR3 is 14 residues. V dropped 1 base and J dropped 5 bases, with 12 bases sitting between them. CDR1 GTSNPN and CDR2 SVGIG come from the germline V gene (reference sequence). This CDR3 is CAWSGLGMYQPQHF. The CDR3 DNA reads TGTGCCTGGAGTGGTTTAGGGATGTATCAGCCCCAGCATTTT.

CDR3 nucleotides: TGTGCCAGCAGCTTCCCCAGGGATGAAGCTTTCTTT. This gives the protein CASSFPRDEAFF. The V and J genes are TRBV11-3 and TRBJ1-1, with TRBD1 as a possible D gene (5 bases). The length of the CDR3 is 12 residues. Germline CDR1 is SGHNT and CDR2 is YENEEA. Trimming took off 3 bases at V and 7 bases at J, with 9 bases between the two ends.

The chain employs TRBV5-4 and TRBJ1-6, with D possibly TRBD1 on 6 matching bases. V was pared by 9 bases and J by 10 bases, with 20 bases between. The germline CDR1 and CDR2 sequences are SGHNT and YYREEE (reference sequence). The CDR3 totals 14 residues. As DNA, the CDR3 is TGTGCCATCCGGAGGGGGGCCGAGGGATCACCCCTCCACTTT. It specifies CAIRRGAEGSPLHF.

The rearrangement uses TRBV24-1 and TRBJ2-1, with TRBD2 identical over 7 bases. Germline V gene sequence: CDR1 KGHDR, CDR2 SFDVKD. This CDR3 is 13 amino acids long. Losses at the gene ends were 0 bases for V and 10 bases for J; bases not matched to a gene: 2. CDR3 residues: CATSDLQAGEQFF. The CDR3 bases are TGTGCCACCAGTGATTTGCAAGCGGGAGAGCAGTTCTTC.

The chain uses TRBV5-5 and TRBJ1-5; D is unresolved. The germline V and J ends were trimmed by 8 bases and 5 bases, with 20 bases remaining between them. In germline, CDR1 is SGHKS, CDR2 YYEKEE (reference sequence). The CDR3 consists of 15 residues. The CDR3 sequence is CASTLGPPLDQPQHF. In DNA, the CDR3 is TGTGCCAGTACTCTGGGCCCCCCGCTGGATCAGCCCCAGCATTTT.

The chain links TRBV5-1 to TRBJ1-4, with D perhaps matching TRBD1 (5 bases). Deletions cut 3 bases from V and 5 bases from J, with 23 bases between. This CDR3 has 18 amino acids. The germline V gene encodes CDR1 SGHRS and CDR2 YFSETQ. As DNA, the CDR3 is TGCGCCAGCAGCTCAAAACCTCCGGGACCGGGATACAATGAAAAACTGTTTTTT. This translates into CASSSKPPGPGYNEKLFF.

J is TRBJ1-6 and V is TRBV6-5, with D unclear. Germline V gene lookup returns CDR1 MNHEY and CDR2 SVGAGI. This CDR3 is 14 amino acids long. V dropped 4 bases and J dropped 7 bases, with 11 bases sitting between them. The CDR3 DNA reads TGTGCCAGCAGTTCCACTCCAAGGAATTCACCCCTCCACTTT. This translates into CASSSTPRNSPLHF.

The gene calls are TRBV11-2 and TRBJ2-3, with a tentative D call TRBD1 (6 bases). The germline CDR1 and CDR2 sequences are SGHAT and FQNNGV. This CDR3 is 15 amino acids long. V lost 5 bases, J lost 2 bases, and 14 bases lay in between. This CDR3 reads CASSTTGRITDTQYF. The CDR3 coding sequence is TGTGCCAGCAGCACTACAGGGAGAATCACAGATACGCAGTATTTT. The entire variable domain, with the rest obtained from reference TRBV11-2 and TRBJ2-3, is as follows: EAGVAQSPRYKIIEKRQSVAFWCNPISGHATLYWYQQILGQGPKLLIQFQNNGVVDDSQLPKDRFSAERLKGVDSTLKIQPAKLEDSAVYLCASSTTGRITDTQYFGPGTRLTVL.

This chain uses TRBV30 with TRBJ2-7; D ambiguous. This CDR3 comprises 13 residues. Germline loops: CDR1 GTSNPN, CDR2 SVGIG (reference sequence). V gave up 0 bases and J gave up 7 bases, with 13 bases separating them. The CDR3 DNA reads as TGTGCCTGGAGTGTCTCTAATACCCGGGAGCAGTACTTC. This translates into CAWSVSNTREQYF.

The chain has TRBV18 and TRBJ2-6; D possibly corresponds to TRBD1 (6 bases). This CDR3 has 16 residues. Germline CDR1 reads KGHSH; CDR2 reads LQKENI. V was clipped by 3 bases and J by 0 bases, with 9 bases between them. The CDR3 nucleotides read TGTGCCAGCTCACCCCGGACAGCCTCTGGGGCCAACGTCCTGACTTTC. Amino acids: CASSPRTASGANVLTF.

In its sample, this clone was seen a few times. V gene TRBV19 combines with J gene TRBJ1-1, with D possibly matching TRBD1 (5 bases). With 4 bases removed from V and 4 bases from J, the gap between germline ends came to 16 bases. This CDR3 spans 15 amino acids. Germline CDR1 reads LNHDA; CDR2 reads SQIVND (reference sequence). The CDR3 nucleotides read TGTGCCAGTAGTACTGGGGCCGCGCGAGGCACTGAAGCTTTCTTT. Its translation: CASSTGAARGTEAFF.

V gene TRBV19 combines with J gene TRBJ1-2; D is ambiguous. The CDR3 length is 12 residues. Germline CDR1 reads LNHDA; CDR2 reads SQIVND (reference sequence). V gave up 7 bases and J gave up 5 bases, with 11 bases separating them. CDR3 DNA: TGTGCCAGTAAGAGTGGAGGGTATGGCTACACCTTC. Translation: CASKSGGYGYTF. Filled out from reference TRBV19 and TRBJ1-2, the complete variable domain reads DGGITQSPKYLFRKEGQNVTLSCEQNLNHDAMYWYRQDPGQGLRLIYYSQIVNDFQKGDIAEGYSVSREKKESFPLTVTSAQKNPTAFYLCASKSGGYGYTFGSGTRLTVV.